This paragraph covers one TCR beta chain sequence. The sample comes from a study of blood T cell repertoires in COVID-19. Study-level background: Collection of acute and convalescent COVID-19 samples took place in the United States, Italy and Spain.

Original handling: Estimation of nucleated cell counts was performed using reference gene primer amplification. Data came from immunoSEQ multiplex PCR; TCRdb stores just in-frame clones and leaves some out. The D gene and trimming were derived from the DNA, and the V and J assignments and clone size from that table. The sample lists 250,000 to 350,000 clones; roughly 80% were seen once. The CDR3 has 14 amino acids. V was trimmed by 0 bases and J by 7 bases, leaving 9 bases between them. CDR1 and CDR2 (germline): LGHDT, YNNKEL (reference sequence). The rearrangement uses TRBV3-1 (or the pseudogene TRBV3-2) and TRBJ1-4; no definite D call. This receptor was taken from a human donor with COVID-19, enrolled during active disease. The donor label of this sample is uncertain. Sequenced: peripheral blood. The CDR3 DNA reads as TGTGCCAGCAGCCAAGAGAGGGCGGGTGAAAAACTGTTTTTT. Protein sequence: CASSQERAGEKLFF.